Included here is one TCR beta chain sequence, with context. The entry originates in a study of blood T cell repertoires in COVID-19. At the level of the study: In each case, the material was cDNA or gDNA derived from T cells, B-cell-depleted T cells, or PBMCs.

Original analysis: Amplification from reference gene primers served as the basis for estimated nucleated cell counts. Produced via immunoSEQ multiplex PCR; TCRdb's table is partial and in-frame only. Clone size and V and J calls were adopted from that table, with D and trimming inferred from the DNA. The data contain about 480,000 clones, approximately 90% of them singletons. This study enrolled people aged 18 to 89 from about two dozen US geographic areas. In Cohort 3, a recovered donor had either two negative PCRs, clearance, or symptom resolution. The V and J ends lost 3 bases and 3 bases, in that order; junction bases with no gene match: 1. CDR1 is MNHEY, CDR2 SVGAGI, per germline. The CDR3 is 14 residues long.

The sequencing sample was made of PBMCs or T cells enriched from blood (not recorded which). V usage is TRBV6-5 and J usage is TRBJ2-3; 9 bases fit TRBD1. The source is a woman between 40 and 55 years old who had recovered from COVID-19. In DNA, the CDR3 is TGTGCCAGCAGTTATGGACAGGGGACAGATACGCAGTATTTT. This encodes CASSYGQGTDTQYF.